This T cell receptor beta chain was captured by sequencing in a study of human T cells and chemical hapten exposure. Whole-study findings and limits: Sensitization with DPC brought no change to TCRs above 1 in 1000 in frequency. Relative to controls, expanded TCRs formed significantly more large CDR3 similarity clusters.

The library labeled individual cDNA molecules by adding unique molecular identifiers to them. Each CDR3 protein gets one entry after TCRdb re-called the RACE reads with MiXCR. This table holds under 90,000 distinct CDR3 sequences, 8% to 10% found once. V dropped 4 bases and J dropped 3 bases, with 15 bases sitting between them. Germline lookup yields CDR1 SQVTM and CDR2 ANQGSEA. This CDR3 has 14 amino acids. This sample's time point: pre-sensitization, week 0. Documented treatment: therapeutic diphenylcyclopropenone sensitization with weekly scalp DPC. Each patch-test visit's blood sample preceded patch application. This clonotype was seen repeatedly, ten times or more. Its matching antigen is unknown.

This receptor was identified in a woman aged 40 to 50 with alopecia areata. Some clones in this sample may be carry-over from other donors' samples. The chain couples TRBV29-1 to TRBJ1-1, with a possible D match to TRBD1 (5 bases). The sequences come from whole blood, collected in connection with sensitization to the hapten diphenylcyclopropenone (DPC). DNA of the CDR3: TGCAGCGTTGCGAGAGGGGCGGTGGACACTGAAGCTTTCTTT. It codes for CSVARGAVDTEAFF.